This is a list of T cell receptor beta chains from one sample in a study of T cell responses to AZD1222 COVID-19 vaccine. TCRdb's copy holds only in-frame clones and misses some; the assay was immunoSEQ multiplex PCR. The sample has about 120,000 clones, 85% to 90% seen once; the top ten hold 11%. The specimen was peripheral blood, collected on day 0 of MenACWY control vaccination. These TCRs come from an adult in good health. CDR3s include the opening cysteine and the closing phenylalanine or tryptophan. Fields, in order: V gene, J gene, D gene, CDR3 length, clone size, CDR3 protein, CDR3 DNA. A D gene is named only where the DNA matches it firmly. Not all rows give a size; the values are once, few, many and, for expanded clones, a class.

>TRBV12-3/TRBV12-4|TRBJ1-5|NA|11|NA
CASSLAEPQHF
TGTGCCAGCAGTTTAGCAGAACCCCAGCATTTT
>TRBV11-3|TRBJ2-5|NA|15|NA
CASSLTRGVRETQYF
TGTGCCAGCAGCCTGACCAGGGGGGTTAGGGAGACCCAGTACTTC
>TRBV10-2|TRBJ1-5|NA|12|NA
CASSDLPQPQHF
TGCGCCAGCAGTGATTTACCTCAGCCCCAGCATTTT
>TRBV12-5|TRBJ2-5|NA|12|NA
CASARTQETQYF
TGTGCTAGTGCCCGGACACAAGAGACCCAGTACTTC
>TRBV6-5|TRBJ2-1|NA|12|NA
CASSKQNNEQFF
TGTGCCAGCAGTAAACAAAACAATGAGCAGTTCTTC
>TRBV19|TRBJ1-5|NA|15|NA
CASSIGGESNQPQHF
TGTGCCAGTAGTATCGGAGGGGAGAGCAATCAGCCCCAGCATTTT
>TRBV7-9|TRBJ1-2|NA|13|NA
CASSWDGNYGYTF
TGTGCCAGCAGTTGGGACGGGAACTATGGCTACACCTTC
>TRBV25-1|TRBJ2-1|NA|14|NA
CASSEPGSTNEQFF
TGTGCCAGCAGTGAGCCGGGATCCACCAATGAGCAGTTCTTC
>TRBV5-4|TRBJ1-1|NA|13|NA
CASSLYGATEAFF
TGTGCCAGCAGCTTGTATGGCGCCACTGAAGCTTTCTTT
>TRBV7-2|TRBJ2-5|TRBD2|16|NA
CASSRRLAVYQETQYF
TGTGCCAGCAGCAGGCGACTAGCGGTTTACCAAGAGACCCAGTACTTC
>TRBV7-5|TRBJ1-2|NA|15|few
CARNPRTGGDYGYTF
TGTGCCAGAAACCCCCGGACAGGGGGCGACTATGGCTACACCTTC
>TRBV5-5|TRBJ2-3|NA|16|NA
CASSFGSSGSTDTQYF
TGTGCCAGCAGCTTTGGAAGTAGCGGTAGCACAGATACGCAGTATTTT
>TRBV3-1/TRBV3-2|TRBJ2-3|TRBD2|17|once
CASSLWTSGTSTDTQYF
TGTGCCAGCAGCCTCTGGACTAGCGGGACGAGCACAGATACGCAGTATTTT
>TRBV30|TRBJ1-2|NA|15|NA
CAWSVRPEANYGYTF
TGTGCCTGGAGTGTACGGCCAGAAGCTAACTATGGCTACACCTTC
>TRBV12-3/TRBV12-4|TRBJ1-1|NA|13|once
CASRDLGRTEAFF
TGTGCCAGCAGGGATCTGGGCCGGACTGAAGCTTTCTTT
>TRBV5-1|TRBJ2-7|TRBD1|14|NA
CASSLGQGADEQYF
TGCGCCAGCAGCTTGGGACAGGGGGCGGACGAGCAGTACTTC
>TRBV29-1|TRBJ2-7|NA|13|once
CSVRWDSTYEQYF
TGCAGCGTGAGATGGGACTCCACCTACGAGCAGTACTTC
>TRBV5-1|TRBJ2-7|NA|14|NA
CASSSTQGVYEQYF
TGCGCCAGCAGCTCAACACAGGGAGTCTACGAGCAGTACTTC
>TRBV5-5|TRBJ1-2|NA|15|NA
CASRARTQTAGGYTF
TGTGCCAGCAGGGCGAGGACCCAAACGGCGGGTGGCTACACCTTC
>TRBV7-3|TRBJ1-1|NA|13|once
CASSLRQATEAFF
TGTGCCAGCAGCTTAAGACAAGCCACTGAAGCTTTCTTT
>TRBV4-2|TRBJ2-7|NA|15|NA
CASSQGLDPSYEQYF
TGTGCCAGCAGCCAAGGACTCGATCCCTCCTACGAGCAGTACTTC
>TRBV6-5|TRBJ1-5|TRBD1|13|NA
CASSRGQDTTQHF
TGTGCCAGCAGCAGGGGACAGGACACAACCCAGCATTTT
>TRBV10-3|TRBJ2-1|TRBD1|14|few
CATRVDRTYNEQFF
TGTGCCACTCGGGTGGACAGGACCTACAATGAGCAGTTCTTC
>TRBV4-3|TRBJ1-1|TRBD1|13|NA
CASSPDRGSEAFF
TGCGCCAGCAGCCCGGACAGGGGATCTGAAGCTTTCTTT
>TRBV6-1|TRBJ2-2|TRBD1|15|NA
CASSDPGQGSGELFF
TGTGCCAGCAGTGATCCGGGACAGGGGTCCGGGGAGCTGTTTTTT
>TRBV29-1|TRBJ1-4|NA|13|NA
CSVLRTTNEKLFF
TGCAGCGTTCTGCGAACTACTAATGAAAAACTGTTTTTT
>TRBV6-5|TRBJ2-2|NA|12|once
CASSYSEQGLFF
TGTGCCAGCAGTTACTCTGAACAGGGGCTGTTTTTT
>TRBV30|TRBJ1-4|TRBD1|18|NA
CAWSPGQAIPATNEKLFF
TGTGCCTGGAGTCCGGGACAGGCTATTCCGGCAACTAATGAAAAACTGTTTTTT
>TRBV7-3|TRBJ1-1|NA|15|NA
CASSLAGGLNTEAFF
TGTGCCAGCAGCTTAGCCGGGGGGCTGAACACTGAAGCTTTCTTT
>TRBV10-3|TRBJ2-3|NA|11|NA
CAISVADTQYF
TGTGCCATCAGTGTCGCAGATACGCAGTATTTT
>TRBV6-4|TRBJ1-5|NA|13|few
CASSDSDGQPQHF
TGTGCCAGCAGTGACTCGGATGGTCAGCCCCAGCATTTT
>TRBV2|TRBJ1-1|NA|13|NA
CASTQGENTEAFF
TGTGCCAGCACCCAAGGAGAGAACACTGAAGCTTTCTTT
>TRBV25-1|TRBJ1-1|NA|15|NA
CASSELSSRNTEAFF
TGTGCCAGCAGTGAACTATCCTCTCGGAACACTGAAGCTTTCTTT
>TRBV10-3|TRBJ2-7|TRBD2|14|NA
CATYSGTTNYEQYF
TGTGCCACGTACTCCGGGACTACGAATTACGAGCAGTACTTC
>TRBV7-6|TRBJ2-1|NA|12|NA
CASSPRYNEQFF
TGTGCCAGCAGCCCCAGGTACAATGAGCAGTTCTTC
>TRBV24-1|TRBJ2-3|TRBD2|15|NA
CATSVLAGGPDTQYF
TGTGCCACCAGTGTGCTAGCGGGAGGGCCAGATACGCAGTATTTT
>TRBV18|TRBJ1-1|NA|15|NA
CASSPLERVNTEAFF
TGTGCCAGCTCACCACTGGAAAGAGTGAACACTGAAGCTTTCTTT
>TRBV6-5|TRBJ2-3|NA|15|NA
CASSYSTGSTDTQYF
TGTGCCAGCAGTTACTCGACGGGGAGCACAGATACGCAGTATTTT
>TRBV14|TRBJ1-6|NA|12|NA
CASSQDAGTLHF
TGTGCCAGCAGCCAAGACGCGGGCACCCTCCACTTT
>TRBV27|TRBJ2-5|TRBD1|15|NA
CASMGVGTAKETQYF
TGTGCCAGCATGGGGGTCGGGACAGCTAAAGAGACCCAGTACTTC
>TRBV5-6|TRBJ2-1|NA|15|NA
CASSLVDRAYNEQFF
TGTGCCAGCAGCTTGGTCGACAGAGCCTACAATGAGCAGTTCTTC
>TRBV11-2|TRBJ2-1|NA|16|NA
CASSLDGSRSYNEQFF
TGTGCCAGCAGCTTAGATGGGAGCCGCTCCTACAATGAGCAGTTCTTC
>TRBV5-1|TRBJ2-7|TRBD2|15|NA
CASSLAFSGRHEQYF
TGCGCCAGCAGCTTGGCGTTTAGCGGGAGGCACGAGCAGTACTTC
>TRBV7-9|TRBJ2-7|NA|18|NA
CASSSRPLGRTSSYEQYF
TGTGCCAGCAGCTCACGCCCACTAGGACGGACGAGCTCCTACGAGCAGTACTTC
>TRBV12-5|TRBJ2-1|NA|16|NA
CASGPPARDSYNEQFF
TGTGCTAGTGGTCCCCCGGCGCGGGACTCCTACAATGAGCAGTTCTTC
>TRBV19|TRBJ1-1|NA|13|once
CASSKRLNTEAFF
TGTGCCAGTAGTAAAAGGTTGAACACTGAAGCTTTCTTT
>TRBV27|TRBJ2-7|NA|13|NA
CASSPGVLYEQYF
TGTGCCAGCAGTCCAGGGGTACTCTACGAGCAGTACTTC
>TRBV27|TRBJ2-7|NA|12|NA
CASSVSGVKQYF
TGTGCCAGCAGTGTCTCAGGTGTCAAGCAGTACTTC
>TRBV7-7|TRBJ2-2|NA|15|NA
CASSLGPPNTGELFF
TGTGCCAGCAGCTTAGGCCCACCAAACACCGGGGAGCTGTTTTTT
>TRBV7-2|TRBJ1-5|TRBD1|17|NA
CASSLVVGGQGNQPQHF
TGTGCCAGCAGCTTAGTAGTAGGGGGACAGGGGAATCAGCCCCAGCATTTT
>TRBV9|TRBJ2-7|NA|16|NA
CASSPFDCDRGNEQYF
TGTGCCAGCAGCCCCTTTGATTGTGACAGAGGCAACGAGCAGTACTTC
>TRBV9|TRBJ1-1|TRBD1|18|NA
CASSVSLGQGGLGTEAFF
TGTGCCAGCAGCGTATCGTTGGGACAGGGGGGATTGGGGACTGAAGCTTTCTTT
>TRBV7-6|TRBJ2-1|NA|15|NA
CASSLEFGLYNEQFF
TGTGCCAGCAGTCTAGAGTTTGGACTCTACAATGAGCAGTTCTTC
>TRBV12-3/TRBV12-4|TRBJ2-7|NA|11|NA
CASSLFEEQYF
TGTGCCAGCAGTTTATTTGAGGAGCAGTACTTC